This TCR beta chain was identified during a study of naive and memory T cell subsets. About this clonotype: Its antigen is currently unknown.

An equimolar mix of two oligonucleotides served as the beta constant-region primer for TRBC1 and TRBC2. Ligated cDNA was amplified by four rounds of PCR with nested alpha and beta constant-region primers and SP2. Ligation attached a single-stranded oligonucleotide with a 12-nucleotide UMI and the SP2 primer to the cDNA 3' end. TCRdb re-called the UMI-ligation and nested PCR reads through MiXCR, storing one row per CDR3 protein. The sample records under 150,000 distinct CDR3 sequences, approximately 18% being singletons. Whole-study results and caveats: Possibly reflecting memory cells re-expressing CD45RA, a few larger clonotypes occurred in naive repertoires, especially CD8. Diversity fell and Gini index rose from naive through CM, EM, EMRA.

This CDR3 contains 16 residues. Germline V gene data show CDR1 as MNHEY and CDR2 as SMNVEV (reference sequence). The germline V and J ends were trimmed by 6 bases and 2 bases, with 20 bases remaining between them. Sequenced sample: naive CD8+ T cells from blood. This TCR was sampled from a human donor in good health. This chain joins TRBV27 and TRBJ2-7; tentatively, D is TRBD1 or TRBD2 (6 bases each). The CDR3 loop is CASSLWMTGATYEQYF. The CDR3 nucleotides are TGTGCCAGCAGCCTCTGGATGACGGGGGCTACCTACGAGCAGTACTTC.